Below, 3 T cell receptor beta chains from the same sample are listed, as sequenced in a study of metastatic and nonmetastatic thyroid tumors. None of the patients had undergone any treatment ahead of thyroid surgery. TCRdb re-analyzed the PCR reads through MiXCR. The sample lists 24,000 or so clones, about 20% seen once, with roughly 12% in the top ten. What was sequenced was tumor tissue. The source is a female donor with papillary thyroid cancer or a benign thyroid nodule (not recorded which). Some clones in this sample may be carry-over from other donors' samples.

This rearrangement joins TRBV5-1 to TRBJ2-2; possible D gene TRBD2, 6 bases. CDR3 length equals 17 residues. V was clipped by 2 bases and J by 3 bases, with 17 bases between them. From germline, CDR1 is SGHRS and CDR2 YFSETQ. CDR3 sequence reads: CASSLTPSVQDTGELFF. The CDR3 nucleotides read TGCGCCAGCAGCTTAACCCCTAGCGTACAGGACACCGGGGAGCTGTTTTTT.

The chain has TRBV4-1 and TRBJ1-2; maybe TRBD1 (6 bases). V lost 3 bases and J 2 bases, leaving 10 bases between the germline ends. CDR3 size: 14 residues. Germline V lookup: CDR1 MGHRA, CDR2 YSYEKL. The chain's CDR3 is CASSQDRSNYGYTF. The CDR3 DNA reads TGCGCCAGCAGCCAGGACAGATCAAACTATGGCTACACCTTC.

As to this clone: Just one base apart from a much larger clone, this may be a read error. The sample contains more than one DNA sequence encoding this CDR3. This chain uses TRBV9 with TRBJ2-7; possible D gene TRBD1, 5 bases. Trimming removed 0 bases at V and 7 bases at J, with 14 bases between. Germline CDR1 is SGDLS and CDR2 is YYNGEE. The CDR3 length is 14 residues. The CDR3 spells CASSVEQGPREQYF. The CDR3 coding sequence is TGTGCCAGCAGCGTAGAGCAGGGTCCTCGAGAGCAGTACTTC.